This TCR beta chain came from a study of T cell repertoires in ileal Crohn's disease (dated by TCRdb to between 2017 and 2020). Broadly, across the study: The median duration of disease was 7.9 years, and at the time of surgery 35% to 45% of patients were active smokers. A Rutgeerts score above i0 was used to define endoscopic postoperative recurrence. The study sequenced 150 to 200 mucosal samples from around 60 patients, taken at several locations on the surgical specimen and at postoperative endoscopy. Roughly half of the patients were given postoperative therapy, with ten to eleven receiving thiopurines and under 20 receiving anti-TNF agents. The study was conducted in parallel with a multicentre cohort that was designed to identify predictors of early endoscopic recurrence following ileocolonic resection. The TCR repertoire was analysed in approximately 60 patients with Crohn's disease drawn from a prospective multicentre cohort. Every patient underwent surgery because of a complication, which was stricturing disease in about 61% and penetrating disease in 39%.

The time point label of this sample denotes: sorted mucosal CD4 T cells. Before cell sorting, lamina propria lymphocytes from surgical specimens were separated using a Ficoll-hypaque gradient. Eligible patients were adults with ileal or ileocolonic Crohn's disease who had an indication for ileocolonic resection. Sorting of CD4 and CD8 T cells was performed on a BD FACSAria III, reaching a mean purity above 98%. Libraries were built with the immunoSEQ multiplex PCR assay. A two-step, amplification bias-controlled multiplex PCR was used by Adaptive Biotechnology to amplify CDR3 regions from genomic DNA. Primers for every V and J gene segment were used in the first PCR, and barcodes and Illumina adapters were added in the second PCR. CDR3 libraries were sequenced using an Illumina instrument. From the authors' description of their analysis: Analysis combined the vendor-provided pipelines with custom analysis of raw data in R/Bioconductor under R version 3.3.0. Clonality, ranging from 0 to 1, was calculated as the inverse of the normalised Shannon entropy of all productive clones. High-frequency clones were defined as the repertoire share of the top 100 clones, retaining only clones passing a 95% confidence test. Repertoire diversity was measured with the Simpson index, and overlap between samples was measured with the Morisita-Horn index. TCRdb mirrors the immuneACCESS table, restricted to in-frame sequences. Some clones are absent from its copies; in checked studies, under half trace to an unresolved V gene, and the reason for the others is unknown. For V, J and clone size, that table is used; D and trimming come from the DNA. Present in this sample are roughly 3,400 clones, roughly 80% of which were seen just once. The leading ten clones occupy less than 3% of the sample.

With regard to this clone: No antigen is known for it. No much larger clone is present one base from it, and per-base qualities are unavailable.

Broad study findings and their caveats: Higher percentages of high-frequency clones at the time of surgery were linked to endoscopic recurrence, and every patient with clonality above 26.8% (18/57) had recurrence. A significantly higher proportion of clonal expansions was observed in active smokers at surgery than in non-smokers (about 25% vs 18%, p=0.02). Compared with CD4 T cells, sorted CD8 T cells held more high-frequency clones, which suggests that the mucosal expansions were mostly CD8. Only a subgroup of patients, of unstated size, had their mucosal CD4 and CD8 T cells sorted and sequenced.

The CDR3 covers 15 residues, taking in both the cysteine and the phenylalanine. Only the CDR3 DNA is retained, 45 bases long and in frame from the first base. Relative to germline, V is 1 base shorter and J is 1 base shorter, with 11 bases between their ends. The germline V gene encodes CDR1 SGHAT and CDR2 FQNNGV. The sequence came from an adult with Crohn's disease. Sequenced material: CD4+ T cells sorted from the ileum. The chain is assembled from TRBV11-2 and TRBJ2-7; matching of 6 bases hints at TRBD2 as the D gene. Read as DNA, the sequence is TGTGCCAGCAGCTTAGTTGGGGCGGGGTCCTACGAGCAGTACTTC. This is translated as CASSLVGAGSYEQYF.